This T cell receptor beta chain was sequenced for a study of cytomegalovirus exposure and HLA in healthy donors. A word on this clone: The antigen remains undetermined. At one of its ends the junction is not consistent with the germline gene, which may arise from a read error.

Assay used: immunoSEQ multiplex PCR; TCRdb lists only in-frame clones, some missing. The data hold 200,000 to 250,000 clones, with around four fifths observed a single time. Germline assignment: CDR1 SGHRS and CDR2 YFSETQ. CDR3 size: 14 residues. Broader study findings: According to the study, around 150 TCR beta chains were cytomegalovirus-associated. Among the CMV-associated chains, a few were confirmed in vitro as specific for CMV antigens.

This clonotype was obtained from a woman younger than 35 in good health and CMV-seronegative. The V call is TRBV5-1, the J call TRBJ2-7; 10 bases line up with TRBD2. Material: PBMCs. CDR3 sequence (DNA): TGCGCCAGCAGCTTGTTTACTAGCGGGACCCTCCCGGTCTTC. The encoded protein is CASSLFTSGTLPVF.